A single sample is the source of the 26 T cell receptor beta chains below, sequenced in a study of CD8+ T cells in alopecia areata. After isolation, RNA underwent reverse transcription to generate cDNA as the sequencing template. Clones were read by immunoSEQ multiplex PCR, and TCRdb kept only the in-frame ones, dropping some. The repertoire holds roughly 120,000 clones, with roughly 60% as singletons. Described treatment: oral pan-JAK inhibitor, 5-10 mg twice daily. The sample consisted of CD8+ T cells sorted from blood, taken at week 4, from a patient treated with tofacitinib. Receptors were obtained from a human donor with alopecia areata.

The V and J genes are TRBV7-9 and TRBJ2-3; D not resolved. V shed 1 base and J shed 5 bases, with 7 bases lying between them. The CDR3 covers 13 residues. Germline CDR1 is SEHNR and CDR2 is FQNEAQ (reference sequence). The CDR3 protein is CASSLGSIDTQYF. The DNA for the CDR3 is TGTGCCAGCAGCTTAGGGTCAATAGATACGCAGTATTTT. Combining the CDR3 with reference TRBV7-9 and TRBJ2-3 gives the whole variable domain DTGVSQNPRHKITKRGQNVTFRCDPISEHNRLYWYRQTLGQGPEFLTYFQNEAQLEKSRLLSDRFSAERPKGSFSTLEIQRTEQGDSAMYLCASSLGSIDTQYFGPGTRLTVL.

As regards this clone: The sample contains more than one DNA sequence encoding this CDR3. The V call is TRBV29-1, the J call TRBJ1-2, with 7 positions matching TRBD1. The CDR3 runs 12 residues. V lost 4 bases and J lost 3; bases outside the gene matches: 2. From germline, CDR1 is SQVTM and CDR2 ANQGSEA. The CDR3 region is CSVVTGDYGYTF. The CDR3 DNA is TGCAGCGTTGTTACAGGGGACTATGGCTACACCTTC.

The CDR3 DNA is TGTGCCTGGAGTGGCCTCCAGTTGGAGGGAGCTTTCTTT. Amino acids: CAWSGLQLEGAFF. The chain uses TRBV30 and TRBJ1-1, with D hard to call. Trimming took off 1 base at V and 10 bases at J, with 16 bases between the two ends. Per the germline V gene, CDR1 is GTSNPN and CDR2 is SVGIG (reference sequence). This CDR3 is 13 amino acids long.

This clone occurred a few times. The rearrangement links TRBV12-5 to TRBJ1-2; D uncertain. The CDR3 length is 16 residues. Germline CDR1 reads LGHNT; CDR2 reads FRNRAP. V was shortened by 4 bases and J by 4 bases, with 19 bases between the two germline ends. DNA of the CDR3: TGTGCTAGTGGTTCGAGGGTTGGGCCACGGGCCTATGGCTACACCTTC. It codes for CASGSRVGPRAYGYTF.

The chain is built from TRBV5-6 and TRBJ1-1; possibly TRBD1 for D (6 bases). The CDR3 contains 12 residues. CDR1 SGHDT and CDR2 YYEEEE come from the germline V gene. Trimming pared 2 bases from V and 7 bases from J, leaving 9 bases between. As DNA, the CDR3 is TGTGCCAGCAGCTTCGGAGGGGGTGAAGCTTTCTTT. Protein: CASSFGGGEAFF.

V and J are TRBV15 and TRBJ1-5; D is ambiguous. Trimming left V 6 bases short and J 5 bases short, with 11 bases between. CDR1 and CDR2 from the germline V gene are LNHNV and YYDKDF (reference sequence). The CDR3 totals 13 residues. The CDR3 DNA is TGTGCCACCAGGGAGCTTGGTGATCAGCCCCAGCATTTT. Translating it yields CATRELGDQPQHF.

CDR3 in DNA: TGCAGCGTTGCCCCGGGACTAGCGGGGGCGAGCTCCTACAATGAGCAGTTCTTC. This sequence encodes CSVAPGLAGASSYNEQFF. The gene calls are TRBV29-1 and TRBJ2-1; 14 bases map to TRBD2. The CDR3 contains 18 residues. The V gene's germline CDR1 is SQVTM and CDR2 ANQGSEA. The V segment lost 4 bases and the J segment 0 bases; nucleotides outside the gene matches: 8.

The rearrangement joins TRBV30 to TRBJ2-1; tentatively, D is TRBD1 or TRBD2 (5 bases each). Between the trimmed V and J ends, which lost 3 bases and 9 bases, there was a span of 18 bases. The CDR3 is 14 amino acids. From germline, CDR1 is GTSNPN and CDR2 SVGIG (reference sequence). Here the CDR3 reads CAWRGSGGGGEQFF. In DNA form, the CDR3 reads TGTGCCTGGAGAGGTTCGGGTGGTGGGGGTGAGCAGTTCTTC.

This chain connects TRBV6-5 to TRBJ1-6; D remains ambiguous. Deletions cut 0 bases from V and 8 bases from J, with 8 bases between. CDR1 is MNHEY, CDR2 SVGAGI, per germline. The CDR3 runs to 14 residues. The CDR3, as DNA: TGTGCCAGCAGTTACTCGGACTCCCATTCACCCCTCCACTTT. This codes for CASSYSDSHSPLHF.

The chain carries TRBV4-1 and TRBJ2-5; the match to TRBD2 covers 11 bases. Trimming took 1 base from V and 3 from J; bases not matched to a gene: 4. The CDR3 is 16 amino acids. CDR1 is MGHRA and CDR2 is YSYEKL in the germline V gene. The DNA of the CDR3 is TGCGCCAGCAGCCAAGTACTAGCGGGGGCTGAAGAGACCCAGTACTTC. Residues: CASSQVLAGAEETQYF.

The gene calls are TRBV7-2 and TRBJ2-7; D is uncertain. With 2 bases removed from V and 2 bases from J, the gap between germline ends came to 10 bases. The germline gives CDR1 SGHTA, CDR2 FQGNSA. This CDR3 spans 14 amino acids. CDR3 DNA sequence: TGTGCCAGCAGCTTATTTCCAGGCACCTACGAGCAGTACTTC. Translating it yields CASSLFPGTYEQYF.

The genes are TRBV29-1 and TRBJ1-1; D unclear. The CDR3 length is 12 residues. V lost 5 bases and J lost 0, with 7 bases in between. Germline V gives CDR1 SQVTM, CDR2 ANQGSEA. The CDR3 sequence is CSVQSMNTEAFF. CDR3 in DNA: TGCAGCGTTCAGAGCATGAACACTGAAGCTTTCTTT. Looking up the rest from reference TRBV29-1 and TRBJ1-1 gives the full variable domain: SAVISQKPSRDICQRGTSLTIQCQVDSQVTMMFWYRQQPGQSLTLIATANQGSEATYESGFVIDKFPISRPNLTFSTLTVSNMSPEDSSIYLCSVQSMNTEAFFGQGTRLTVV.

Sample share makes this clone medium-sized (0.01 to 0.1%). The rearrangement links TRBV27 to TRBJ1-2; TRBD1 might be the D (5 bases). Per germline, CDR1 MNHEY and CDR2 SMNVEV (reference sequence). The CDR3 is 14 amino acids. The V gene lost 0 bases and the J gene lost 8 bases, with 13 bases spanning the gap. The DNA for the CDR3 is TGTGCCAGCAGTTTATCGCTGGCAGGGCAAGGCTACACCTTC. It yields the protein CASSLSLAGQGYTF.

This clone was observed a few times. The chain combines TRBV6-4 with TRBJ1-5; D possibly corresponds to TRBD1 (5 bases). Between the trimmed V and J ends, which lost 5 bases and 4 bases, there was a span of 12 bases. The CDR3 is 14 amino acids. Germline V gene sequence: CDR1 MRHNA, CDR2 SNTAGT. The CDR3 DNA is TGTGCCAGCAGTCCTGACAGCGAGAATCAGCCCCAGCATTTT. It is translated as CASSPDSENQPQHF.

The chain couples TRBV28 to TRBJ2-7; 11 bases map to TRBD2. CDR3 length: 14 amino acids. The trim removed 7 bases at V and 3 bases at J, leaving 5 bases unmatched. Germline CDR1 is MDHEN and CDR2 is SYDVKM. Here the CDR3 DNA reads TGTGCCAGCACTCCGGGACTAGCGGTCTACGAGCAGTACTTC. Its protein product is CASTPGLAVYEQYF.

The sample holds a few counts of this clone. The chain carries TRBV27 and TRBJ2-5; 7 bases match TRBD1. Germline V gives CDR1 MNHEY, CDR2 SMNVEV (reference sequence). V was clipped by 5 bases and J by 5 bases; unmatched bases: 8. This CDR3 has 14 residues. The CDR3 protein is CASSRTGVGETQYF. The CDR3, as DNA: TGTGCCAGCAGTAGAACAGGGGTCGGCGAGACCCAGTACTTC.

This chain links TRBV15 with TRBJ1-1; 7 bases agree with TRBD1. V lost 8 bases and J lost 5; bases outside the gene matches: 8. The CDR3 is 13 amino acids. Looked up from germline, CDR1 is LNHNV and CDR2 is YYDKDF (reference sequence). The CDR3 DNA is TGTGCCACCTACAGGGGAGGAGAGACTGAAGCTTTCTTT. Its translation: CATYRGGETEAFF.

J is TRBJ2-7 and V is TRBV30; D remains unclear. The CDR3 length is 12 residues. Trimming removed 0 bases at V and 5 bases at J, with 8 bases between. Germline CDR1 is GTSNPN and CDR2 is SVGIG (reference sequence). DNA for the CDR3: TGTGCCTGGAGTGTACAAGGGAACGAGCAGTACTTC. Amino acids: CAWSVQGNEQYF.

The rearrangement joins TRBV29-1 to TRBJ2-7, with D perhaps TRBD1 or TRBD2 (5 bases each). CDR3 length: 12 residues. Between the trimmed V and J ends, which lost 7 bases and 4 bases, there was a span of 14 bases. Germline V gene lookup returns CDR1 SQVTM and CDR2 ANQGSEA. CDR3 in amino acids: CSARDVGYEQYF. The CDR3 nucleotides read TGCAGCGCGAGGGACGTAGGATACGAGCAGTACTTC.

This rearrangement joins TRBV6-5 to TRBJ1-6, with D perhaps matching TRBD1 (5 bases). V was cut by 8 bases and J by 5 bases, with 13 bases left in between. Germline CDR1 MNHEY, CDR2 SVGAGI. CDR3 length equals 14 residues. Here the CDR3 reads CASAGTWHNSPLHF. CDR3 DNA: TGTGCCAGCGCCGGGACTTGGCATAATTCACCCCTCCACTTT.

CDR3 sequence: CASSLGLAGYYEQYF. The CDR3 bases are TGTGCCAGCAGCTTAGGACTAGCGGGTTACTACGAGCAGTACTTC. This sequence joins TRBV7-2 and TRBJ2-7; 10 nucleotides agree with TRBD2. CDR1 SGHTA and CDR2 FQGNSA come from the germline V gene. V shed 1 base, J shed 3 bases, and the junction held 3 bases outside the gene matches. The CDR3 is made up of 15 amino acids.

The CDR3 bases are TGCAGCGTGAGGACAGCGAATCAGCCCCAGCATTTT. Protein sequence: CSVRTANQPQHF. This rearrangement joins TRBV29-1 to TRBJ1-5; the D gene is possibly TRBD1 (6 bases). The CDR3 totals 12 residues. The V end was cut by 6 bases, the J end by 4 bases, with 10 bases between. Germline-derived CDR1 and CDR2 are SQVTM and ANQGSEA.

The chain links TRBV6-5 to TRBJ1-1, with D uncertain. The CDR3 runs to 12 residues. Germline V gene lookup returns CDR1 MNHEY and CDR2 SVGAGI. The V gene lost 5 bases and the J gene lost 0 bases, with 4 bases spanning the gap. The CDR3 sequence: CASSALNTEAFF. The CDR3 DNA is TGTGCCAGCAGTGCCTTGAACACTGAAGCTTTCTTT.

The chain employs TRBV28 and TRBJ2-5, with 10 nucleotides matching TRBD2. From germline, CDR1 is MDHEN and CDR2 SYDVKM. V was pared by 5 bases and J by 1 base, with 7 bases of the junction left unmatched. This CDR3 is 16 amino acids long. The CDR3 protein is CASSPWTSGPQETQYF. CDR3 bases: TGTGCCAGCAGTCCCTGGACTAGCGGCCCCCAAGAGACCCAGTACTTC.

The CDR3: CSVTAEPQETQYF. CDR3 nucleotide sequence: TGCAGCGTTACGGCAGAACCTCAAGAGACCCAGTACTTC. The V gene is TRBV29-1, the J gene TRBJ2-5; D is unresolved. This CDR3 comprises 13 residues. Germline-derived CDR1 and CDR2 are SQVTM and ANQGSEA. The V gene lost 5 bases and the J gene lost 2 bases, with 12 bases spanning the gap.

The chain links TRBV4-1 to TRBJ1-1, with 10 bases fitting TRBD1. Germline V CDR1 and CDR2: MGHRA, YSYEKL. V gave up 3 bases and J gave up 3 bases; unmatched junction bases: 7. The CDR3 spans 16 residues. CDR3 DNA: TGCGCCAGCAGCCATTTCCGGACAGGGGGAGACACTGAAGCTTTCTTT. This sequence encodes CASSHFRTGGDTEAFF.